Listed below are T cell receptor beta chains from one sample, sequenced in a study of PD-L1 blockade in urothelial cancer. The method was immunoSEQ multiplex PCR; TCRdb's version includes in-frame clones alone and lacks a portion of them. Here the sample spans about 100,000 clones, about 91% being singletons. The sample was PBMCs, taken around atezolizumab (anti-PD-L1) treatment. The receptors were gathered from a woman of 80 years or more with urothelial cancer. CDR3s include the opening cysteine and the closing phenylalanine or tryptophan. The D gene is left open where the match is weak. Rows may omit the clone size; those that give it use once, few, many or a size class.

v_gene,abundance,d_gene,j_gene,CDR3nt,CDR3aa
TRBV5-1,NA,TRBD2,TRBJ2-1,TGCGCCAGCAGCAGAACACTAGCGGGAGATGAGCAGTTCTTC,CASSRTLAGDEQFF
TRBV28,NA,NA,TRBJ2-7,TGTGCCAGCAGGGCCTCCGCAGTTCCCTACGAGCAGTACTTC,CASRASAVPYEQYF
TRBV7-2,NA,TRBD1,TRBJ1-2,TGTGCCAGCAGCCCAAGGACAGGGAGCGGTGGCTACACCTTC,CASSPRTGSGGYTF
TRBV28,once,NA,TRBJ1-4,TGTGCCAGCAGCGTCCCAGGTCCCTCAACTAATGAAAAACTGTTTTTT,CASSVPGPSTNEKLFF
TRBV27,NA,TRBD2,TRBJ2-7,TGTGCCAGCAGTTCCCAAGCGGGAGGGAACTACGAGCAGTACTTC,CASSSQAGGNYEQYF
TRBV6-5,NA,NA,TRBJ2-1,TGTGCCAGCAGTTCGTCGACAGGATTTAGGTACAATGAGCAGTTCTTC,CASSSSTGFRYNEQFF
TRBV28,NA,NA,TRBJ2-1,TGTGCCAGCAATCAGTACGGGCAGGGGGGCTACAATGAGCAGTTCTTC,CASNQYGQGGYNEQFF
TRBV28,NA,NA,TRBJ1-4,TGTGCCAGCAGCTTACCGGCGGGGCGTGAAAAACTGTTTTTT,CASSLPAGREKLFF
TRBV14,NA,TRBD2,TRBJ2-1,TGTGCCAGCAGTCCCTTGAGCGGGAGTACAAATGAGCAGTTCTTC,CASSPLSGSTNEQFF
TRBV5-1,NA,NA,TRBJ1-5,TGCGCCAGCAGCTTGGAAACAGATCAGCCCCAGCATTTT,CASSLETDQPQHF
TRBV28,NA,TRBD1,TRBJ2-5,TGTGCCAGCAGTTCCCCGGGACAGGGGGCAGAGACCCAGTACTTC,CASSSPGQGAETQYF
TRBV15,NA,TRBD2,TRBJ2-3,TGTGCCACCAGCATAGCTTGGACTAGTGGATCCGAAGATACGCAGTATTTT,CATSIAWTSGSEDTQYF
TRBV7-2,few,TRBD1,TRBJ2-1,TGTGCCAGCAGCCCGGGACAGCCCAGCGAGCAGTTCTTC,CASSPGQPSEQFF
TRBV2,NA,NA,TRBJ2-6,TGTGCCAGCAGCCTCCTGAATCATGACTCCTCTGGGGCCAACGTCCTGACTTTC,CASSLLNHDSSGANVLTF
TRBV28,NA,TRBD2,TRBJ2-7,TGTGCCAGCACCTCAGGGAGCGGGAGAAGAGGCGAGCAGTACTTC,CASTSGSGRRGEQYF
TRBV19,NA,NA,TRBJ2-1,TGTGCCAGCTTGTCCTACAATGAGCAGTTCTTC,CASLSYNEQFF
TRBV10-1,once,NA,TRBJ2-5,TGCGCCAGCAGTGAGTCGGCGGGTGCCGGTAGTGAGACCCAGTACTTC,CASSESAGAGSETQYF
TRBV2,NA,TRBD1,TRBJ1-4,TGTGCCAGCACCAGGGACAGGGGGACAACTAATGAAAAACTGTTTTTT,CASTRDRGTTNEKLFF
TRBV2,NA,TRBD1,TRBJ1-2,TGTGCCAGCAGTGCCTCCGGGACAGCGATATATGGCTACACCTTC,CASSASGTAIYGYTF
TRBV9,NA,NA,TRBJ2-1,TGTGCCAGCAGCTTCAACAGGGAGCTGGACTCTAATGAGCAGTTCTTC,CASSFNRELDSNEQFF
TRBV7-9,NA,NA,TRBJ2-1,TGTGCCAGCAGCCCATCCCGGGGGGCGGGAGACAATGAGCAGTTCTTC,CASSPSRGAGDNEQFF
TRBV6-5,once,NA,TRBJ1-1,TGTGCCAGGAGAGGTATGTACACTGAAGCTTTCTTT,CARRGMYTEAFF
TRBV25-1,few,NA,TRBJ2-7,TGTGCCAGCGGGGGGAATCACGCCCTGGGGGACAGTGACTACGAGCAGTACTTC,CASGGNHALGDSDYEQYF
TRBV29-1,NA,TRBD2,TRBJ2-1,TGCAGCGTCCGGACTAGCGAGACTTACAATGAGCAGTTCTTC,CSVRTSETYNEQFF
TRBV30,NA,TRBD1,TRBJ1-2,TGTGCCTGGATTACAGGGGATAGGAGAAGCTACACCTTC,CAWITGDRRSYTF
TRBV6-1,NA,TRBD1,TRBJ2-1,TGTGCCAGCAGAGGGGACAGGGGGTCCTACAATGAGCAGTTCTTC,CASRGDRGSYNEQFF
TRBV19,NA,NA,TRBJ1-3,TGTGCCAGTAGTCCATTTACTAATACAGGGACCTTTGGAAACACCATATATTTT,CASSPFTNTGTFGNTIYF
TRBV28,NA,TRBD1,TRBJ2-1,TGTGCCAGCAGCCAGGGACAGACGGATGAGCAGTTCTTC,CASSQGQTDEQFF
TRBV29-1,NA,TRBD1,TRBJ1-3,TGCAGCGTAGTCGGGACAGGGAACACCATATATTTT,CSVVGTGNTIYF
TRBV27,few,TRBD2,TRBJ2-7,TGTGCCAGCAGTTTAGGGTCGGGAGGGACCTACGAGCAGTACTTC,CASSLGSGGTYEQYF
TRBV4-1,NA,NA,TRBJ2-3,TGCGCCAGCAGCCAAGGTGCCGTCGACTTGGCAGGGAGCACAGATACGCAGTATTTT,CASSQGAVDLAGSTDTQYF
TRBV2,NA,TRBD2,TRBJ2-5,TGTGCCAGCAGTGAAGCAAGAGCGGGAGGGTGGGAGACCCAGTACTTC,CASSEARAGGWETQYF
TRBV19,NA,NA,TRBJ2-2,TGTGCCAGTAGACACAGGGATACCGGGGAGCTGTTTTTT,CASRHRDTGELFF
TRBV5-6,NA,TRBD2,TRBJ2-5,TGTGCCAGCAGCTCATCCGGGACTAGCGGGAGAGAGCAAGAGACCCAGTACTTC,CASSSSGTSGREQETQYF
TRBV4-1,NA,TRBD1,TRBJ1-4,TGCGCCAGCAGCCAAGATAGGACAGGGCTTCAGGCAACTAATGAAAAACTGTTTTTT,CASSQDRTGLQATNEKLFF
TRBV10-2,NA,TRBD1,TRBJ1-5,TGCGCCAGCGCCGGGACAGGGGGGCCGGGTCAGCCCCAGCATTTT,CASAGTGGPGQPQHF
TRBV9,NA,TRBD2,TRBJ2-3,TGTGCCAGCAGCGTAGATTTAGCGGGAGGGCCGGTAGATACGCAGTATTTT,CASSVDLAGGPVDTQYF
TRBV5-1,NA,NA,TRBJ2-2,TGCGCCAGCAGACCCACAGGGGAGGTCACCGGGGAGCTGTTTTTT,CASRPTGEVTGELFF
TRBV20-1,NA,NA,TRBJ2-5,TGCAGTGCTCACAAAGAGACCCAGTACTTC,CSAHKETQYF
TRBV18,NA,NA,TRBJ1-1,TGTGCCAGCTCACCACCGCAGGCGAACACTGAAGCTTTCTTT,CASSPPQANTEAFF
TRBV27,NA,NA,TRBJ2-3,TGTGCCAGCAGTCCCCGGGGAGATACGCAGTATTTT,CASSPRGDTQYF
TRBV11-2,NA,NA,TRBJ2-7,TGTGCCAGCAGCGAGTCATTGATGGAGTACTTC,CASSESLMEYF
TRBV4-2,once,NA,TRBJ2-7,TGTGCCAGCAGCCAAGATTTGGGCAGATACGAGCAGTACTTC,CASSQDLGRYEQYF
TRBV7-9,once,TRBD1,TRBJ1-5,TGTGCCAGCAGTCTCTACGGGGACAGCTTCAATCAGCCCCAGCATTTT,CASSLYGDSFNQPQHF
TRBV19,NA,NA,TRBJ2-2,TGTGCCAGTAACATGGGAGGTGACACCGGGGAGCTGTTTTTT,CASNMGGDTGELFF
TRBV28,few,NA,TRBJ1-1,TGTGCCAGCAGTGAGTACACTGAAGCTTTCTTT,CASSEYTEAFF
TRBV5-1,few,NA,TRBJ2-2,TGCGCCAGCAGCGCCAGGGTAGGGGACACCGGGGAGCTGTTTTTT,CASSARVGDTGELFF
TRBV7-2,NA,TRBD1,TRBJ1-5,TGTGCCAGCAGCCCCCGGGACAGGGGTGCCGAATTTCGGCAGCCCCAGCATTTT,CASSPRDRGAEFRQPQHF
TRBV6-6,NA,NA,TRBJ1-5,TGTGCCAGCAGTTACTCGGGCGGGGACAATCAGCCCCAGCATTTT,CASSYSGGDNQPQHF
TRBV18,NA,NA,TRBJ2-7,TGTGCCAGCTCATCCGACAGCTACGAGCAGTACTTC,CASSSDSYEQYF